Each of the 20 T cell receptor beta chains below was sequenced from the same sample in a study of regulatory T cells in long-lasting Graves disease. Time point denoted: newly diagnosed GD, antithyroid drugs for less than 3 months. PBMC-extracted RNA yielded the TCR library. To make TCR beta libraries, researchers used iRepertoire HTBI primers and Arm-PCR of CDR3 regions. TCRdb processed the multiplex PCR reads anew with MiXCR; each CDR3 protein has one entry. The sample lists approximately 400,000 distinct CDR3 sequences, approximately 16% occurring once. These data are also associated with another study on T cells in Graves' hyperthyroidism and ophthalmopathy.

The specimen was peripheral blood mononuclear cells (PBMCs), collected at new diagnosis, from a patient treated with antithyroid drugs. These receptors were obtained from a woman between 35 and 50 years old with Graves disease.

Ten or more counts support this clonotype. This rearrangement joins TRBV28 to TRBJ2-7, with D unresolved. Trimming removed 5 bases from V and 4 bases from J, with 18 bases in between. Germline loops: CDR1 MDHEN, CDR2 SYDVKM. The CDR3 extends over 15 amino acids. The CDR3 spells CASSPTVGEWYEQYF. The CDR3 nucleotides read TGTGCCAGCAGTCCTACAGTAGGAGAATGGTACGAGCAGTACTTC.

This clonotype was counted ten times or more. CDR3: CATSWTETYEQYF. In DNA, the CDR3 is TGTGCCACCTCCTGGACAGAAACCTACGAGCAGTACTTC. The V and J genes are TRBV2 and TRBJ2-7, with D possibly TRBD1 on 6 matching bases. Per the germline V gene, CDR1 is SNHLY and CDR2 is FYNNEI. V was clipped by 10 bases and J by 2 bases, with 15 bases between them. The CDR3 contains 13 residues.

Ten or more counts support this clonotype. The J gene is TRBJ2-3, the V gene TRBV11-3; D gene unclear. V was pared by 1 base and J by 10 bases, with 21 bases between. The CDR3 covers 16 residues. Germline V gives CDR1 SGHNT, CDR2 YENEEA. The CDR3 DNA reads TGTGCCAGCAGCTTAGGGGGTCGGACCTTAAAGCTCGCGCAGTATTTT. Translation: CASSLGGRTLKLAQYF.

The CDR3 bases are TGTGCCAGCAGCCTCCCGGTAGGCTCCTACAATGAGCAGTTCTTC. It yields the protein CASSLPVGSYNEQFF. The gene calls are TRBV7-2 and TRBJ2-1, with D unresolved. The V end was cut by 5 bases, the J end by 0 bases, with 11 bases between. Germline V CDR1 and CDR2: SGHTA, FQGNSA. The CDR3 runs 15 residues.

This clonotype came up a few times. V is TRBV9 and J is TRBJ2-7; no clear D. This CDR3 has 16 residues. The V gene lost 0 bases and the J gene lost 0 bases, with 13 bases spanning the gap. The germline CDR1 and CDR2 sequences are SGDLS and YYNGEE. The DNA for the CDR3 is TGTGCCAGCAGCGTAGGATCGGGTTTTAACTCCTACGAGCAGTACTTC. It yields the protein CASSVGSGFNSYEQYF.

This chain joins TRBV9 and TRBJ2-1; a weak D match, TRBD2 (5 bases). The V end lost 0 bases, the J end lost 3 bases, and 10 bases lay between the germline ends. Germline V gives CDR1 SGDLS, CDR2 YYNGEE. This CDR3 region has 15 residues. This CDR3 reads CASSVAPGIYNEQFF. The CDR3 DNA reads TGTGCCAGCAGCGTAGCACCGGGAATCTACAATGAGCAGTTCTTC.

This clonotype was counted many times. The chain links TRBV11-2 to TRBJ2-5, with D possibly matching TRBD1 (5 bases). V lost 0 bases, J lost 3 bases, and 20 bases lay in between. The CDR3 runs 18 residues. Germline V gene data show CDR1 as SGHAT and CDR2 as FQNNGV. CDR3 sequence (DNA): TGTGCCAGCAGCTTAGATCGGCTCCTTAGGCAGGGAAAAGAGACCCAGTACTTC. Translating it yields CASSLDRLLRQGKETQYF.

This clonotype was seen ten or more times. The CDR3 DNA reads as TGTGCCAGCAGACGGACAGGGGCCGGAAACACCATATATTTT. Protein product: CASRRTGAGNTIYF. The rearrangement uses TRBV28 and TRBJ1-3; 9 bases are a match to TRBD1. Germline CDR1 and CDR2: MDHEN and SYDVKM. The CDR3 spans 14 residues. J gave up 4 bases and V 6 bases, and 4 bases lay outside the gene matches.

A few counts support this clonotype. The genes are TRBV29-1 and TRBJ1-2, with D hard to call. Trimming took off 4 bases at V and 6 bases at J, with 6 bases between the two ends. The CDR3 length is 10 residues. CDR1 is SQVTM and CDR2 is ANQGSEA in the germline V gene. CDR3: CSVVDDGYTF. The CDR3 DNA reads TGCAGCGTTGTTGACGATGGCTACACCTTC.

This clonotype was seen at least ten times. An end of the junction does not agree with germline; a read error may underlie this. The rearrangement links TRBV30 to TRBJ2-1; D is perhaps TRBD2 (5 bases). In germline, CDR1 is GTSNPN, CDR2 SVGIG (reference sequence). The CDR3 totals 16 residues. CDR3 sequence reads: CAWSVRTSSPYNGQFF. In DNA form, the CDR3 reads TGTGCCTGGAGTGTACGAACTAGTTCACCCTACAATGGGCAGTTCTTC.

The CDR3 nucleotides are TGTGCCAGCCTCCGGGACAACAATCAGCCCCAGCATTTT. Translated: CASLRDNNQPQHF. The rearrangement links TRBV19 to TRBJ1-5, with D possibly matching TRBD1 (6 bases). Trimming pared 9 bases from V and 3 bases from J, leaving 12 bases between. The CDR3 loop spans 13 amino acids. CDR1 is LNHDA, CDR2 SQIVND, per germline (reference sequence).

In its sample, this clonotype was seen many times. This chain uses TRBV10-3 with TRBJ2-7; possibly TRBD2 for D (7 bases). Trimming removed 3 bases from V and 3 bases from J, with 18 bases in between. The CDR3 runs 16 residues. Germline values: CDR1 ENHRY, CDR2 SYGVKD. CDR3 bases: TGTGCCATCAGTGAAGCCCCACCGCGGGGGCTCTACGAGCAGTACTTC. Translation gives CAISEAPPRGLYEQYF.

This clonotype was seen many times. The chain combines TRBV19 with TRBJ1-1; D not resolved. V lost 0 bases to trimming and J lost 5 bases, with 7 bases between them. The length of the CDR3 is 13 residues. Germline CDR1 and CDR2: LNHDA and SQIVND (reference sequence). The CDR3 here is CASSIERRTEAFF. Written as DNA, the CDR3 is TGTGCCAGTAGTATAGAACGGAGGACTGAAGCTTTCTTT.

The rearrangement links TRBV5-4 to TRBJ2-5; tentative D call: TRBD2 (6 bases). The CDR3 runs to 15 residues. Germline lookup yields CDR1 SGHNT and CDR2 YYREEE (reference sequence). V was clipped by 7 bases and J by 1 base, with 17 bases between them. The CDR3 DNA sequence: TGTGCCAGCCGCCGGTCGGGAGAGGTCCAAGAGACCCAGTACTTC. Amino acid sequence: CASRRSGEVQETQYF.

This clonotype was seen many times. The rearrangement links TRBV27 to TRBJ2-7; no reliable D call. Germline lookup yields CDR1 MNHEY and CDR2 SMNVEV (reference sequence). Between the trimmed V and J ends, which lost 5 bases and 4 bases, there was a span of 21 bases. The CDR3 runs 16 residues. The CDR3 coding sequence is TGTGCCAGCAGTCCTTTCACTCGCCGTAGTGGATACGAGCAGTACTTC. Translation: CASSPFTRRSGYEQYF.

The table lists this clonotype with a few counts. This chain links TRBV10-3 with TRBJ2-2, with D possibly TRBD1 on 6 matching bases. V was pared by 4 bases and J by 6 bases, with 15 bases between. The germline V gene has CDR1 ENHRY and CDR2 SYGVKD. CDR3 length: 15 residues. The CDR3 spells CAISGNYREAGELFF. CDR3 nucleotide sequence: TGTGCCATCAGTGGCAACTACAGGGAAGCCGGGGAGCTGTTTTTT.

The CDR3 sequence: CASSGGEFDTDTQYF. For the CDR3, the DNA is TGTGCCAGCAGCGGGGGGGAGTTCGACACAGATACGCAGTATTTT. The gene calls are TRBV7-2 and TRBJ2-3; 7 nucleotides align to TRBD2. From germline, CDR1 is SGHTA and CDR2 FQGNSA. Trimming cost V 5 bases and J 2 bases; bases outside gene matches: 7. The CDR3 sequence is 15 residues long.

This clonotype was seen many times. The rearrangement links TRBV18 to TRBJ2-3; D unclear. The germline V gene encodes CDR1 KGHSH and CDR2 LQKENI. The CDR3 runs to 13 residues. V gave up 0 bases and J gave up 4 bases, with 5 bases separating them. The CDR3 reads CASSPPTADTQYF. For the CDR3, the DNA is TGTGCCAGCTCACCACCAACCGCAGATACGCAGTATTTT.

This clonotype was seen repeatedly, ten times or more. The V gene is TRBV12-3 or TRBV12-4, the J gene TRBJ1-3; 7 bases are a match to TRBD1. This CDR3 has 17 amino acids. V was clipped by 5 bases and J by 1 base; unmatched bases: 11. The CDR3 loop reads CASSPRGAASSGNTIYF. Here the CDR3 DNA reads TGTGCCAGCAGTCCCAGGGGGGCGGCCAGTTCTGGAAACACCATATATTTT.

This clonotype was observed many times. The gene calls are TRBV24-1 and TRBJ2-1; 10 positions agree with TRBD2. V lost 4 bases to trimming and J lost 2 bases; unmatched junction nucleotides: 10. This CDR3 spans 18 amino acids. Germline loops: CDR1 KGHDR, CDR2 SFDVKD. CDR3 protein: CATSEYTPGLATYNEQFF. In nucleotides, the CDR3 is TGTGCCACCAGTGAATATACCCCGGGACTAGCGACCTACAATGAGCAGTTCTTC.